This entry lists 12 T cell receptor beta chains sequenced from one sample in a study of patients and donors after allogeneic stem cell transplantation (dated by TCRdb to 2020 to 2022). Libraries were built with RT-PCR. Sequencing instrument: NextSeq 550. TCRdb itself trimmed the public reads at Q25 with fastp, ran MiXCR and retained productive beta chains. Rows with a matching CDR3 protein are joined into one entry that keeps the most common DNA and genes. The sample table shows fewer than 200,000 distinct CDR3 sequences, and approximately 30% are seen once. Roughly 3.2% of the sample is held by the ten biggest clonotypes. Sequencing was performed on blood, either unsorted or a sorted T cell fraction (not recorded which). All receptors derive from a human donor who was either an allogeneic HSCT recipient or a stem cell or donor lymphocyte infusion donor (not recorded which). It is not recorded whose cells these are; they may come from a transplant donor.

This clonotype was observed a handful of times. The chain is built from TRBV9 and TRBJ1-1; D is unclear. CDR1 is SGDLS, CDR2 YYNGEE, per germline. The V and J ends lost 0 bases and 6 bases respectively, with 21 bases between them. The CDR3 loop spans 17 amino acids. In DNA form, the CDR3 reads TGTGCCAGCAGCGTAGCTCGGGGAGGGTACGGTGACTCTGAAGCTTTCTTT. Its translation: CASSVARGGYGDSEAFF.

This chain connects TRBV20-1 to TRBJ1-5; D might be TRBD1 (5 bases). The CDR3 runs 16 residues. V lost 1 base, J lost 1 base, and 14 bases lay in between. Germline V gene sequence: CDR1 DFQATT, CDR2 SNEGSKA (reference sequence). CDR3 residues: CSARGADIWSNQPQHF. CDR3 in DNA: TGCAGTGCTAGAGGAGCGGACATATGGAGCAATCAGCCCCAGCATTTT.

The chain recombines TRBV6-6 with TRBJ2-2; 7 bases are a match to TRBD1. Germline CDR1 and CDR2: MNHNY and SVGAGI (reference sequence). The CDR3 loop spans 14 amino acids. Trimming took 2 bases from V and 6 from J; bases not matched to a gene: 3. CDR3 amino acids: CASSYQTGSGELFF. As DNA, the CDR3 is TGTGCCAGCAGTTACCAGACAGGGTCCGGGGAGCTGTTTTTT.

The V and J genes are TRBV6-5 and TRBJ1-3; unclear D gene. The V gene's germline CDR1 is MNHEY and CDR2 SVGAGI. Trimming cost V 5 bases and J 2 bases, with 1 base left between them. CDR3 length equals 11 residues. As DNA, the CDR3 is TGTGCCAGCAGTGCTGGAAACACCATATATTTT. Translation gives CASSAGNTIYF.

This chain uses TRBV27 with TRBJ2-7; 9 bases line up with TRBD1. Germline-derived CDR1 and CDR2 are MNHEY and SMNVEV (reference sequence). This CDR3 is built from 13 residues. The V segment lost 7 bases and the J segment 4 bases; nucleotides outside the gene matches: 5. The CDR3 DNA reads TGTGCCAGCAAGGGACAGGGATTGTACGAGCAGTACTTC. Protein sequence: CASKGQGLYEQYF.

This clonotype was detected many times. The chain carries TRBV12-3 or TRBV12-4 and TRBJ1-5; possible D gene TRBD1, 5 bases. The length of the CDR3 is 14 residues. Trimming removed 3 bases at V and 7 bases at J, with 13 bases between. The DNA of the CDR3 is TGTGCCAGCAGTTTTGGTCCCAGGGTACAGCCCCAGCATTTT. This codes for CASSFGPRVQPQHF.

This clonotype came up many times. The rearrangement joins TRBV6-6 to TRBJ1-5; D possibly corresponds to TRBD1 (6 bases). The CDR3 totals 16 residues. CDR1 is MNHNY, CDR2 SVGAGI, per germline (reference sequence). Trimming removed 2 bases from V and 0 bases from J, with 11 bases in between. CDR3 bases: TGTGCCAGCAGTTACAGGGGGGCCAATAGCAATCAGCCCCAGCATTTT. Translating gives CASSYRGANSNQPQHF.

This chain joins TRBV28 and TRBJ1-4; no firm D call. There are 14 residues in the CDR3. The ends were cut back, 5 bases at V and 8 bases at J, with 15 bases in the middle. Germline assignment: CDR1 MDHEN and CDR2 SYDVKM. The CDR3 DNA sequence: TGTGCCAGCAGTAAGGTAGCCGTAAGAGAAAAACTGTTTTTT. This encodes CASSKVAVREKLFF.

This clonotype has a count of ten or more. J is TRBJ1-6 and V is TRBV27, with 8 bases matching TRBD1. Trimming at V came to 6 bases and at J to 2 bases, leaving 3 bases not matched to a gene. The CDR3 has 15 amino acids. Germline CDR1 MNHEY, CDR2 SMNVEV (reference sequence). CDR3 DNA sequence: TGTGCCAGCAGGGGACAGGCGACCTATAATTCACCCCTCCACTTT. This encodes CASRGQATYNSPLHF.

This clonotype has just a few counts. The chain carries TRBV20-1 and TRBJ2-3; 8 bases match TRBD2. This CDR3 region has 13 residues. CDR1 is DFQATT and CDR2 is SNEGSKA in the germline V gene (reference sequence). Trimming at V came to 4 bases and at J to 6 bases, leaving 6 bases not matched to a gene. The CDR3 reads CSAMNSGTDTQYF. The CDR3 DNA sequence: TGCAGTGCTATGAATAGCGGGACGGATACGCAGTATTTT.

This clonotype was detected a few times. A read error may be the cause here, since a much bigger clone is one base away. V is TRBV9 and J is TRBJ1-3, with TRBD1 as a possible D gene (6 bases). The germline gives CDR1 SGDLS, CDR2 YYNGEE. V lost 4 bases to trimming and J lost 4 bases, with 18 bases between them. The length of the CDR3 is 16 residues. CDR3: CASSSRGGDAGNTIYF. The CDR3 DNA is TGTGCCAGCAGCTCCCGAGGGGGGGACGCCGGAAACACCATATATTTT.

This clonotype was counted only a few times. This rearrangement joins TRBV4-2 to TRBJ1-4; D unclear. Trimming shortened V by 3 bases and J by 11 bases, and 19 bases separated the two germline ends. Germline V gene data show CDR1 as LGHNA and CDR2 as YNFKEQ. CDR3 length equals 15 residues. The CDR3 DNA reads as TGTGCCAGCAGCCATACCGACTCCGAGGTCGGGAAACTGTTTTTT. It codes for CASSHTDSEVGKLFF.